These T cell receptor beta chains were read from a single sample in a study of beta chain features in type 1 diabetes. Assay: immunoSEQ multiplex PCR; the TCRdb copy retains only in-frame clones and omits some. This sample carries over 150,000 clones, approximately 8.1% of them seen once, and the ten largest clones take 0.55% to 0.65%. Sequencing used central memory CD4+ T cells from blood. The source of these receptors is a man between 18 and 29 years old in good health. The CDR3 runs from the conserved cysteine through the conserved F or W. Fields, in order: clone size, D gene, J gene, V gene, CDR3 protein, CDR3 DNA. The D gene is left open where the match is weak. Some rows have no size entry. The others give once, few or many, or a class for an expanded clone.

many | . | TRBJ2-5 | TRBV7-9 | CASSLGQGQETQYF | TGTGCCAGCAGCTTAGGGCAGGGACAAGAGACCCAGTACTTC
few | . | TRBJ2-1 | TRBV7-7 | CASRPTRNEQFF | TGTGCTAGCAGGCCGACGAGGAATGAGCAGTTCTTC
few | . | TRBJ2-3 | TRBV27 | CASSSLGNTQYF | TGTGCCAGCAGTTCCCTAGGAAATACGCAGTATTTT
. | . | TRBJ1-4 | TRBV28 | CASSLMSGQVSEKLFF | TGTGCCAGCAGTTTAATGTCAGGGCAAGTGTCTGAAAAACTGTTTTTT
. | . | TRBJ2-7 | TRBV11-2 | CASRSTFLGESYEQYF | TGTGCCAGCAGATCGACCTTTTTGGGCGAATCCTACGAGCAGTACTTC
few | . | TRBJ1-2 | TRBV20-1 | CSVGFGYTF | TGCAGTGTCGGTTTTGGCTACACCTTC
few | . | TRBJ2-1 | TRBV18 | CASSPTFGGTNEQFF | TGTGCCAGCTCACCAACGTTCGGCGGAACCAATGAGCAGTTCTTC
few | TRBD1 | TRBJ2-7 | TRBV6-5 | CASSSTFSYRGEQYF | TGTGCCAGCAGTTCCACCTTTTCTTACAGGGGCGAGCAGTACTTC
. | . | TRBJ2-2 | TRBV7-6 | CASSLERGGSNTGELFF | TGTGCCAGCAGCTTGGAACGGGGTGGATCAAACACCGGGGAGCTGTTTTTT
. | . | TRBJ2-5 | TRBV7-2 | CASSLGLAEGRGETQYF | TGTGCCAGCAGCTTAGGGCTCGCAGAGGGCCGAGGGGAGACCCAGTACTTC
few | . | TRBJ1-4 | TRBV15 | CATSREREKLFF | TGTGCCACCAGCAGAGAGAGAGAAAAACTGTTTTTT
. | . | TRBJ1-1 | TRBV18 | CASSGYQGRTEAFF | TGTGCCAGCTCGGGTTATCAGGGAAGGACTGAAGCTTTCTTT
. | . | TRBJ1-2 | TRBV30 | CAWSTGSYGYTF | TGTGCCTGGAGTACAGGATCCTATGGCTACACCTTC
. | . | TRBJ1-1 | TRBV19 | CASSARSTWTEAFF | TGTGCCAGTAGTGCCCGGAGTACGTGGACTGAAGCTTTCTTT
few | . | TRBJ1-1 | TRBV28 | CATLGWDTEAFF | TGTGCCACCCTAGGTTGGGACACTGAAGCTTTCTTT
few | . | TRBJ2-7 | TRBV29-1 | CSVRTVYEQYF | TGCAGCGTTCGGACAGTCTACGAGCAGTACTTC
many | TRBD1 | TRBJ2-1 | TRBV11-1 | CASSLGQGTYNEQFF | TGTGCCAGCAGTCTTGGACAGGGAACGTACAATGAGCAGTTCTTC
few | . | TRBJ1-2 | TRBV20-1 | CSAQDYGYTF | TGCAGTGCCCAGGACTATGGCTACACCTTC
. | TRBD1 | TRBJ1-2 | TRBV27 | CASRSTGEVGYTF | TGTGCCAGCAGATCGACAGGGGAGGTTGGCTACACCTTC
. | TRBD2 | TRBJ2-5 | TRBV5-1 | CASSLSFGGGETQYF | TGCGCCAGCAGCTTGAGTTTTGGGGGAGGGGAGACCCAGTACTTC
few | TRBD1 | TRBJ1-5 | TRBV28 | CASSKRGQGVSNQPQHF | TGTGCCAGCAGCAAACGAGGACAGGGGGTAAGCAATCAGCCCCAGCATTTT
. | TRBD1 | TRBJ2-1 | TRBV7-2 | CASSLGQGRWVF | TGTGCCAGCAGCTTAGGACAGGGGAGGTGGGTCTTC
many | TRBD2 | TRBJ2-5 | TRBV7-9 | CASSTGRMTLQETQYF | TGTGCCAGCAGCACCGGGAGGATGACACTTCAAGAGACCCAGTACTTC
few | . | TRBJ1-1 | TRBV9 | CASSVSRDQGGAFF | TGTGCCAGCAGCGTTAGCAGGGATCAAGGGGGAGCTTTCTTT
many | . | TRBJ1-1 | TRBV18 | CASSRGENTEAFF | TGTGCCAGCTCACGGGGAGAGAACACTGAAGCTTTCTTT
. | . | TRBJ2-1 | TRBV11-3 | CAPPGSRGWYNEQFF | TGTGCCCCGCCCGGGTCCAGGGGATGGTACAATGAGCAGTTCTTC
many | . | TRBJ1-6 | TRBV18 | CASSLRSGPDSPLHF | TGTGCCAGCTCACTGAGATCAGGGCCCGATTCACCCCTCCACTTT
few | . | TRBJ2-2 | TRBV10-3 | CAIRDQGTHTGELFF | TGTGCCATCAGAGATCAGGGAACGCACACCGGGGAGCTGTTTTTT
few | TRBD1 | TRBJ2-7 | TRBV6-6 | CASSYDQGAIEQYF | TGTGCCAGCAGTTACGACCAGGGGGCAATCGAGCAGTACTTC
few | . | TRBJ2-5 | TRBV7-7 | CASSQGGETQYF | TGTGCTAGCAGTCAGGGTGGGGAGACCCAGTACTTC
. | TRBD1 | TRBJ1-4 | TRBV7-9 | CASSSRQGATNEKLFF | TGTGCCAGCAGCTCCCGACAGGGTGCAACTAATGAAAAACTGTTTTTT
many | TRBD2 | TRBJ2-4 | TRBV5-4 | CASSLGLAKNIQYF | TGTGCCAGCAGCTTGGGACTAGCGAAGAACATTCAGTACTTC
few | TRBD1 | TRBJ2-1 | TRBV7-9 | CASSPGQGYDRGNEQFF | TGTGCCAGCAGCCCAGGACAGGGATACGATAGGGGCAATGAGCAGTTCTTC
few | . | TRBJ2-7 | TRBV6-1 | CASTLWGDGYEQYF | TGTGCCAGCACCCTATGGGGGGACGGATACGAGCAGTACTTC
. | . | TRBJ1-2 | TRBV5-8 | CASSGGTSNYGYTF | TGTGCCAGCAGCGGGGGGACTTCTAACTATGGCTACACCTTC
many | TRBD1 | TRBJ2-4 | TRBV28 | CASRTGGTLAKNIQYF | TGTGCCAGCAGGACAGGGGGAACACTAGCCAAAAACATTCAGTACTTC
many | . | TRBJ2-3 | TRBV18 | CASSPGGTDTQYF | TGTGCCAGCTCACCTGGAGGGACAGATACGCAGTATTTT
. | TRBD1 | TRBJ2-2 | TRBV6-5 | CASRQSGTGAGELFF | TGTGCCAGCAGACAATCCGGGACAGGGGCCGGGGAGCTGTTTTTT
many | TRBD1 | TRBJ1-2 | TRBV29-1 | CSAEDRTGVGYTF | TGCAGCGCCGAAGACAGGACAGGGGTAGGCTACACCTTC
few | . | TRBJ2-7 | TRBV7-2 | CASSFSRDLNYEQYF | TGTGCCAGCAGCTTTTCGAGGGATCTAAACTACGAGCAGTACTTC
. | TRBD1 | TRBJ1-5 | TRBV6-1 | CASSKTGNQPQHF | TGTGCCAGCAGCAAGACAGGGAATCAGCCCCAGCATTTT
. | . | TRBJ1-1 | TRBV20-1 | CSAVRNTEAFF | TGCAGTGCTGTGCGGAACACTGAAGCTTTCTTT
. | . | TRBJ1-5 | TRBV4-2 | CASSPRFGGNQPQHF | TGTGCCAGCAGCCCTCGATTCGGAGGCAATCAGCCCCAGCATTTT
many | TRBD1 | TRBJ1-1 | TRBV2 | CASSEGRGQSAFF | TGTGCCAGCAGTGAAGGCAGGGGGCAATCCGCTTTCTTT
. | TRBD2 | TRBJ2-1 | TRBV30 | CAWGGLAINNEQFF | TGTGCCTGGGGAGGACTAGCGATAAACAATGAGCAGTTCTTC
few | TRBD2 | TRBJ2-7 | TRBV9 | CASSATGTSDYEQYF | TGTGCCAGCAGCGCCACCGGGACTAGCGATTACGAGCAGTACTTC
. | TRBD2 | TRBJ2-1 | TRBV28 | CASSLSGLAGNEQFF | TGTGCCAGCAGCCTATCGGGACTAGCGGGCAATGAGCAGTTCTTC
many | TRBD1 | TRBJ1-1 | TRBV5-1 | CASSFSGTGSTATFF | TGCGCCAGCAGCTTTTCCGGGACAGGGTCCACCGCGACTTTCTTT
. | TRBD2 | TRBJ2-7 | TRBV2 | CASSSSRLAGGLRYF | TGTGCCAGCAGTTCCTCCAGACTAGCGGGAGGGTTGCGGTACTTC
few | TRBD2 | TRBJ2-1 | TRBV6-5 | CASSYTSGVYNEQFF | TGTGCCAGCAGTTACACTAGCGGGGTATACAATGAGCAGTTCTTC
. | . | TRBJ2-3 | TRBV9 | CASSRENPDTQYF | TGTGCCAGCAGCAGAGAAAACCCAGATACGCAGTATTTT
few | . | TRBJ1-1 | TRBV10-3 | CAIRGARGSGTEAFF | TGTGCCATCAGGGGTGCTAGGGGCTCGGGCACTGAAGCTTTCTTT
many | TRBD2 | TRBJ2-4 | TRBV7-2 | CASSMRSGGPTNIQYF | TGTGCCAGCAGCATGCGTAGCGGGGGGCCGACCAACATTCAGTACTTC
few | TRBD2 | TRBJ2-3 | TRBV9 | CASSAVTSGTDTQYF | TGTGCCAGCAGCGCCGTGACTAGCGGCACAGATACGCAGTATTTT
many | . | TRBJ1-2 | TRBV7-9 | CASSSTRGSPNYGYTF | TGTGCCAGCAGCTCAACAAGAGGAAGCCCAAACTATGGCTACACCTTC
many | TRBD1 | TRBJ2-5 | TRBV19 | CASSISFKRQGGQETQYF | TGTGCCAGTAGTATCTCTTTTAAGCGACAGGGCGGCCAAGAGACCCAGTACTTC
many | . | TRBJ2-3 | TRBV10-3 | CAIGGDGGTDTQYF | TGTGCCATTGGAGGGGACGGCGGCACAGATACGCAGTATTTT
few | . | TRBJ2-3 | TRBV5-4 | CASSFYLGGAPTDTQYF | TGTGCCAGCAGCTTCTATCTAGGCGGGGCCCCCACAGATACGCAGTATTTT
. | TRBD2 | TRBJ2-1 | TRBV6-4 | CASRPTSVGVNEQFF | TGTGCCAGCAGGCCCACTAGCGTCGGGGTCAATGAGCAGTTCTTC
few | TRBD1 | TRBJ1-2 | TRBV28 | CASGPGQNRYGYTF | TGTGCCAGCGGTCCGGGACAGAACCGCTATGGCTACACCTTC